These 23 T cell receptor beta chains share one sample of origin, sequenced in a study of long-term antiretroviral therapy in people with HIV. Investigators performed immunoSEQ version v3.0 at survey level. The method was immunoSEQ multiplex PCR; TCRdb's version includes in-frame clones alone and lacks a portion of them. The sample gives roughly 29,000 clones, 90% to 95% of which show up once; around 7.6% is in the top ten. Sequencing used unsorted PBMCs, obtained 6 to 6.5 years after starting antiretroviral therapy. These TCRs come from a man aged 25-45 years with HIV.

V usage is TRBV10-3 and J usage is TRBJ1-3; TRBD1 aligns across 8 bases. This CDR3 contains 14 residues. With V trimmed by 10 bases and J by 4 bases, 9 bases remained unmatched. Germline CDR1 ENHRY, CDR2 SYGVKD. CDR3 nucleotides: TGTGCCACCACAGGACAGGGTTTAGGAAACACCATATATTTT. It codes for CATTGQGLGNTIYF.

CDR3 in amino acids: CASSLEGQNTEAFF. The CDR3 region has the DNA TGTGCCAGCAGCTTGGAGGGGCAGAACACTGAAGCTTTCTTT. The chain has TRBV7-3 and TRBJ1-1, with a tentative D call TRBD1 (5 bases). This CDR3 has 14 amino acids. Trimming took off 3 bases at V and 1 base at J, with 9 bases between the two ends. CDR1 and CDR2 from the germline V gene are SGHTA and FQGTGA.

This clone occurred once. The rearrangement links TRBV29-1 to TRBJ2-5, with D possibly matching TRBD1 (6 bases). The CDR3 extends over 16 amino acids. Trimming cost V 5 bases and J 0 bases, with 19 bases left between them. Germline assignment: CDR1 SQVTM and CDR2 ANQGSEA. CDR3 DNA sequence: TGCAGCGTTTCCGGACAGAACGGAAGGTACCAAGAGACCCAGTACTTC. This gives the protein CSVSGQNGRYQETQYF.

The V gene is TRBV7-9, the J gene TRBJ1-2, with TRBD1 matching over 12 bases. V dropped 4 bases and J dropped 8; count of bases not matched to a gene: 5. The germline CDR1 and CDR2 sequences are SEHNR and FQNEAQ (reference sequence). This CDR3 contains 14 residues. CDR3 sequence: CASSSTGTGGGYTF. The CDR3 DNA follows: TGTGCCAGCAGCTCTACCGGGACAGGGGGCGGCTACACCTTC. Using reference TRBV7-9 and TRBJ1-2 for the parts outside the CDR3, the full variable domain is DTGVSQNPRHKITKRGQNVTFRCDPISEHNRLYWYRQTLGQGPEFLTYFQNEAQLEKSRLLSDRFSAERPKGSFSTLEIQRTEQGDSAMYLCASSSTGTGGGYTFGSGTRLTVV.

This chain uses TRBV7-6 with TRBJ2-2; D not certain. CDR3 size: 13 residues. Per germline, CDR1 SGHVS and CDR2 FNYEAQ. The V end lost 5 bases, the J end lost 4 bases, and 8 bases lay between the germline ends. This chain's CDR3 is CASSPDLTGELFF. The DNA of the CDR3 is TGTGCCAGCAGCCCCGACCTCACCGGGGAGCTGTTTTTT.

The rearrangement joins TRBV5-4 to TRBJ1-6; a weak D match, TRBD1 (5 bases). Trimming pared 2 bases from V and 7 bases from J, leaving 10 bases between. The CDR3 loop spans 14 amino acids. Germline V gene sequence: CDR1 SGHNT, CDR2 YYREEE (reference sequence). CDR3 bases: TGTGCCAGCAGCTTTGGCAGGGAGAATTCACCCCTCCACTTT. Encoded protein: CASSFGRENSPLHF.

The chain carries TRBV5-1 and TRBJ1-1; possibly TRBD1 for D (6 bases). Trimming left V 1 base short and J 5 bases short, with 12 bases between. The CDR3 spans 14 residues. Germline lookup yields CDR1 SGHRS and CDR2 YFSETQ. The CDR3 nucleotides are TGCGCCAGCAGCTTGACAGGGCTGGAGACTGAAGCTTTCTTT. Encoded protein: CASSLTGLETEAFF.

This chain uses TRBV28 with TRBJ2-7; TRBD1 matches at 11 bases. The J segment lost 7 bases and the V segment lost 6 bases, leaving 14 bases of the junction unmatched. Germline CDR1 is MDHEN and CDR2 is SYDVKM. There are 16 residues in the CDR3. CDR3 amino acids: CASSHGQGAISGEQYF. The CDR3 DNA reads as TGTGCCAGCAGCCACGGACAGGGGGCCATATCGGGGGAGCAGTACTTC.

The J gene is TRBJ2-3, the V gene TRBV7-3; possibly TRBD1 or TRBD2 for D (5 bases each). The CDR3 is 15 amino acids. V was cut by 2 bases and J by 4 bases, with 13 bases left in between. The germline CDR1 and CDR2 sequences are SGHTA and FQGTGA. CDR3 loop: CASSLFGGESDTQYF. CDR3 DNA sequence: TGTGCCAGCAGCTTATTTGGGGGAGAATCAGATACGCAGTATTTT.

The J gene is TRBJ2-7, the V gene TRBV30; the match to TRBD1 covers 7 bases. Trimming took 2 bases from V and 3 from J; bases not matched to a gene: 13. The CDR3 has 16 amino acids. Germline lookup yields CDR1 GTSNPN and CDR2 SVGIG (reference sequence). The CDR3 DNA sequence: TGTGCCTGGAGTCAACCCCCCCGGGACAGCCACTACGAGCAGTACTTC. This codes for CAWSQPPRDSHYEQYF.

The gene calls are TRBV6-1 and TRBJ1-2; D gene unclear. CDR1 is MNHNS, CDR2 SASEGT, per germline. This CDR3 spans 13 amino acids. Deletions cut 3 bases from V and 4 bases from J, with 9 bases between. The CDR3 region has the DNA TGTGCCAGCAGTGAGGATAGTTCCTATGGCTACACCTTC. Amino acid sequence: CASSEDSSYGYTF.

The rearrangement uses TRBV27 and TRBJ2-4; no firm D call. The CDR3 covers 13 residues. Germline assignment: CDR1 MNHEY and CDR2 SMNVEV (reference sequence). V lost 3 bases, J lost 2 bases, and 5 bases lay in between. CDR3 nucleotides: TGTGCCAGCAGTTTGTCGTCCAAAAACATTCAGTACTTC. It translates to CASSLSSKNIQYF.

The rearrangement links TRBV2 to TRBJ1-1, with a tentative D call TRBD1 (5 bases). This CDR3 is built from 13 residues. Trimming removed 3 bases at V and 4 bases at J, with 9 bases between. CDR1 and CDR2 (germline): SNHLY, FYNNEI. This chain's CDR3 is CASSEGRGTEAFF. In DNA, the CDR3 is TGTGCCAGCAGTGAGGGGAGGGGCACTGAAGCTTTCTTT.

The chain links TRBV6-1 to TRBJ1-5; D not certain. Germline-derived CDR1 and CDR2 are MNHNS and SASEGT. The germline V and J ends were trimmed by 2 bases and 11 bases, with 10 bases remaining between them. The CDR3 extends over 12 amino acids. CDR3 DNA sequence: TGTGCCAGCAGTGAATTAGGGCCGGCCCAGCATTTT. Translated, it gives CASSELGPAQHF.

V is TRBV18 and J is TRBJ2-1; 7 bases line up with TRBD1. The CDR3 is 17 residues long. V shed 5 bases, J shed 0 bases, and the junction held 10 bases outside the gene matches. The V gene's germline CDR1 is KGHSH and CDR2 LQKENI. CDR3 amino acids: CASSTRPTGSSYNEQFF. The CDR3 DNA follows: TGTGCCAGCTCAACTAGACCGACAGGGAGCTCCTACAATGAGCAGTTCTTC.

The chain links TRBV6-6 to TRBJ1-1; possibly TRBD1 for D (6 bases). Germline CDR1 reads MNHNY; CDR2 reads SVGAGI (reference sequence). The CDR3 totals 14 residues. V gave up 6 bases and J gave up 0 bases, with 11 bases separating them. CDR3 sequence: CASSSGVVNTEAFF. The CDR3 DNA follows: TGTGCCAGCAGCTCAGGGGTAGTGAACACTGAAGCTTTCTTT.

The chain joins TRBV4-1 to TRBJ1-2, with 12 bases aligning to TRBD1. In germline, CDR1 is MGHRA, CDR2 YSYEKL. V lost 0 bases to trimming and J lost 8 bases; unmatched junction nucleotides: 7. The CDR3 runs 16 residues. The CDR3 here is CASSQDKGQGAKGYTF. The DNA of the CDR3 is TGCGCCAGCAGCCAAGACAAGGGACAGGGGGCGAAGGGCTACACCTTC.

This clone is a singleton in its sample. The CDR3 bases are TGCAGTGCTAGTTTTCTCGATACGCAGTATTTT. Residues: CSASFLDTQYF. The chain carries TRBV20-1 and TRBJ2-3; no reliable D call. V was pared by 3 bases and J by 6 bases, with 7 bases between. CDR3 length: 11 residues. Germline loops: CDR1 DFQATT, CDR2 SNEGSKA (reference sequence).

The V call is TRBV15, the J call TRBJ1-4, with a weak D call TRBD1 (5 bases). The V gene lost 0 bases and the J gene lost 5 bases, with 16 bases spanning the gap. CDR1 is LNHNV and CDR2 is YYDKDF in the germline V gene (reference sequence). The CDR3 is 17 amino acids. This CDR3 is CATSRDHLTALNEKLFF. The CDR3 DNA reads TGTGCCACCAGCAGAGACCACCTGACAGCCCTCAATGAAAAACTGTTTTTT.

V usage is TRBV19 and J usage is TRBJ2-2, with 8 bases that match TRBD1. The CDR3 is 16 residues long. Trimming cost V 5 bases and J 0 bases; bases outside gene matches: 5. In germline, CDR1 is LNHDA, CDR2 SQIVND (reference sequence). For the CDR3, the DNA is TGTGCCAGTAGTCCTCAGGGGGCGCCGAACACCGGGGAGCTGTTTTTT. It yields the protein CASSPQGAPNTGELFF.

The genes are TRBV19 and TRBJ2-7, with D tentatively TRBD2 (5 bases). The CDR3 length is 13 residues. CDR1 is LNHDA and CDR2 is SQIVND in the germline V gene (reference sequence). V was cut by 7 bases and J by 1 base, with 11 bases left in between. CDR3 nucleotide sequence: TGTGCCAGTACACCCACGGGGTCCTACGAGCAGTACTTC. Translated, it gives CASTPTGSYEQYF.

The chain is built from TRBV7-8 and TRBJ2-7; no reliable D call. Trimming left V 0 bases short and J 0 bases short, with 12 bases between. The CDR3 length is 16 residues. Germline assignment: CDR1 SGHVS and CDR2 FQNEAQ. The CDR3 region has the DNA TGTGCCAGCAGCTTAGCGCTCATCGCAAGCTCCTACGAGCAGTACTTC. Translating gives CASSLALIASSYEQYF.

The gene calls are TRBV5-4 and TRBJ2-3, with D perhaps TRBD2 (6 bases). Germline V lookup: CDR1 SGHNT, CDR2 YYREEE (reference sequence). Trimming removed 0 bases from V and 7 bases from J, with 12 bases in between. CDR3 size: 14 residues. The CDR3 region has the DNA TGTGCCAGCAGCTTGGTCGGGAGCCGATATACGCAGTATTTT. Translation: CASSLVGSRYTQYF. The entire variable domain, with the rest obtained from reference TRBV5-4 and TRBJ2-3, is as follows: ETGVTQSPTHLIKTRGQQVTLRCSSQSGHNTVSWYQQALGQGPQFIFQYYREEENGRGNFPPRFSGLQFPNYSSELNVNALELDDSALYLCASSLVGSRYTQYFGPGTRLTVL.